This TCR beta chain was captured in a study of cytomegalovirus exposure and HLA in healthy donors. 60 Vbeta and 13 Jbeta primers were used in PCR. TCRdb's table, derived via immunoSEQ multiplex PCR, lists solely in-frame clones and lacks some. The table includes about 160,000 clones, roughly 80% detected once. The CDR3 runs to 15 residues. Trimming removed 3 bases from V and 6 bases from J, with 18 bases in between. Germline V gene data show CDR1 as SGDLS and CDR2 as YYNGEE. This sequence originates from a man aged 18 to 30 in good health and CMV-seropositive. The rearrangement links TRBV9 to TRBJ1-1, with D possibly matching TRBD1 (6 bases). The sample was PBMCs. The CDR3: CASSAPIQGGAEAFF. The CDR3 DNA is TGTGCCAGCAGCGCCCCAATACAGGGTGGGGCTGAAGCTTTCTTT.